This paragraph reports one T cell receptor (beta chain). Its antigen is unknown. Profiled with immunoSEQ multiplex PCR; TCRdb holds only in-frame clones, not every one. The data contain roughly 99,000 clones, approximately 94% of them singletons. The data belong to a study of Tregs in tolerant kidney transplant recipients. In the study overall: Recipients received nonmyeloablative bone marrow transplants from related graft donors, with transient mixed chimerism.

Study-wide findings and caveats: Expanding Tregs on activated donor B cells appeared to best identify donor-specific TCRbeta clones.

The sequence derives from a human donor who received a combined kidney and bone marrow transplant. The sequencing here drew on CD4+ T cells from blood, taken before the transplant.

The CDR3 sequence: CASSPMTSGGEQYF. CDR3 DNA sequence: TGTGCCAGCTCACCCATGACTAGCGGGGGGGAGCAGTATTTT. V usage is TRBV18 and J usage is TRBJ2-3; 14 bases are shared with TRBD2. CDR1 and CDR2 (germline): KGHSH, LQKENI. V lost 3 bases and J lost 11; bases outside the gene matches: 4. CDR3 size: 14 residues.